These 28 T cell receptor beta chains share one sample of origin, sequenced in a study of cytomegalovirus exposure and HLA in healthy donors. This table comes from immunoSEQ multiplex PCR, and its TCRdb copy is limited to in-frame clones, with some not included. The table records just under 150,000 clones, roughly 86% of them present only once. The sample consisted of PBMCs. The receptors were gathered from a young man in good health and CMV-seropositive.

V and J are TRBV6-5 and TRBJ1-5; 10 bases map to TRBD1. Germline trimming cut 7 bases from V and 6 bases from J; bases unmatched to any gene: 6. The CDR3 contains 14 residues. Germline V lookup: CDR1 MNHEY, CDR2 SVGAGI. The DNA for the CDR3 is TGTGCCAGCACCCCACGGACAGGGGGTCAGCCCCAGCATTTT. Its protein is CASTPRTGGQPQHF.

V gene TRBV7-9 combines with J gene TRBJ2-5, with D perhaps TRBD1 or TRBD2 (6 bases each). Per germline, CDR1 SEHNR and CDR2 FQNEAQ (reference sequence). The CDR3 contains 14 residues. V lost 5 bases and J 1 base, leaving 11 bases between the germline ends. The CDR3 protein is CASSIGGPQETQYF. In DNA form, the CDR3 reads TGTGCCAGCAGCATAGGGGGGCCCCAAGAGACCCAGTACTTC.

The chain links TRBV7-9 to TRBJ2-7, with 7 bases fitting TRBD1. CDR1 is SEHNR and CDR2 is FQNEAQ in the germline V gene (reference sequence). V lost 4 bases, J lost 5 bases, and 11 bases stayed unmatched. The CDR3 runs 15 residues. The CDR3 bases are TGTGCCAGCAGCTCCGCCGGGACAGTGGGGAACGAGCAGTACTTC. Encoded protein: CASSSAGTVGNEQYF.

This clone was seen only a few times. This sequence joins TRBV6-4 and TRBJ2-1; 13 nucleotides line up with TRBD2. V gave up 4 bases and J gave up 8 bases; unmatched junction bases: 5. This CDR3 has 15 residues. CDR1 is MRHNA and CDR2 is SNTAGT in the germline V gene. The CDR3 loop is CASSAGTSGIDEQFF. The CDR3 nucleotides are TGTGCCAGCAGTGCCGGGACTAGCGGGATAGATGAGCAGTTCTTC.

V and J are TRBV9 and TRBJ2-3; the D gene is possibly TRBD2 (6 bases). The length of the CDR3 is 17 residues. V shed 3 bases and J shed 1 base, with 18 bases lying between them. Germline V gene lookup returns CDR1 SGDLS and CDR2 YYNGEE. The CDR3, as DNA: TGTGCCAGCAGCGCGGACTGGGGGGTCAGAGGCACAGATACGCAGTATTTT. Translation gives CASSADWGVRGTDTQYF.

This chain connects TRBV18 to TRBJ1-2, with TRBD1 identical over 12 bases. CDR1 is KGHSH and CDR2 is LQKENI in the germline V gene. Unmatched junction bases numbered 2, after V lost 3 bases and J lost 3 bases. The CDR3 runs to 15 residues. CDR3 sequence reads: CASSPGTGGDYGYTF. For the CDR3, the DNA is TGTGCCAGCTCACCCGGGACAGGGGGCGACTATGGCTACACCTTC.

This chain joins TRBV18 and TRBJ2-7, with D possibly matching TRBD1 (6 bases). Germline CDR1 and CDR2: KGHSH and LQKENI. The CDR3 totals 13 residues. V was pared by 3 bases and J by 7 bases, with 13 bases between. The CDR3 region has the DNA TGTGCCAGCTCACCGGACAGTTTGGGGGAGCAGTACTTC. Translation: CASSPDSLGEQYF. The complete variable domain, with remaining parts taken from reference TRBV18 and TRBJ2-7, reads NAGVMQNPRHLVRRRGQEARLRCSPMKGHSHVYWYRQLPEEGLKFMVYLQKENIIDESGMPKERFSAEFPKEGPSILRIQQVVRGDSAAYFCASSPDSLGEQYFGPGTRLTVT.

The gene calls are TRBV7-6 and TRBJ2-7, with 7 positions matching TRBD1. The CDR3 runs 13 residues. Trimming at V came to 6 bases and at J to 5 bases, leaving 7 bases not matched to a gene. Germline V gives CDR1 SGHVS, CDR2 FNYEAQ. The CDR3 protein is CASSRRGLHEQYF. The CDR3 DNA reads TGTGCCAGCAGTCGTAGGGGGCTCCACGAGCAGTACTTC.

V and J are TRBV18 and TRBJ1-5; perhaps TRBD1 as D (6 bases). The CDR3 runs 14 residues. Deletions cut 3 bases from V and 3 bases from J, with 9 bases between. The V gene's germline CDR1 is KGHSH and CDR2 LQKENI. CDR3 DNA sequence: TGTGCCAGCTCACCCTCAGGGGACAATCAGCCCCAGCATTTT. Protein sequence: CASSPSGDNQPQHF.

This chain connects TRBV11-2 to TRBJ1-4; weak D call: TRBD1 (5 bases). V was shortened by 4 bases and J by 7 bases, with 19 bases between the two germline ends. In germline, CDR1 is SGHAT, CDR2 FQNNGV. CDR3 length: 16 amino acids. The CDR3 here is CASSSISMGGIEKLFF. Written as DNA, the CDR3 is TGTGCCAGCAGCTCAATTTCGATGGGGGGAATTGAAAAACTGTTTTTT. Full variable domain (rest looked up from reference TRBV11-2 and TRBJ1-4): EAGVAQSPRYKIIEKRQSVAFWCNPISGHATLYWYQQILGQGPKLLIQFQNNGVVDDSQLPKDRFSAERLKGVDSTLKIQPAKLEDSAVYLCASSSISMGGIEKLFFGSGTQLSVL.

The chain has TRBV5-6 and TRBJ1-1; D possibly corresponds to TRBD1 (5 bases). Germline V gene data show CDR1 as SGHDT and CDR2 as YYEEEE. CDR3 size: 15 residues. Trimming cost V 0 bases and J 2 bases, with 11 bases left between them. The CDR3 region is CASSLALGPNTEAFF. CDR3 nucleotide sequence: TGTGCCAGCAGCTTGGCCTTGGGGCCTAACACTGAAGCTTTCTTT. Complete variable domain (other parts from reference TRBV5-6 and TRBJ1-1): DAGVTQSPTHLIKTRGQQVTLRCSPKSGHDTVSWYQQALGQGPQFIFQYYEEEERQRGNFPDRFSGHQFPNYSSELNVNALLLGDSALYLCASSLALGPNTEAFFGQGTRLTVV.

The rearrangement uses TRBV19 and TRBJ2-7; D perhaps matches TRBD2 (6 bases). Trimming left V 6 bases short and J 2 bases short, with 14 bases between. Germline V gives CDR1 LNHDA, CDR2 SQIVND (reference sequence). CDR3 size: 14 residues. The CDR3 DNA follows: TGTGCCAGTAGCCCCAGCGGAGGGACCTACGAGCAGTACTTC. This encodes CASSPSGGTYEQYF. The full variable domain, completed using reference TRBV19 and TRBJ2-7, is DGGITQSPKYLFRKEGQNVTLSCEQNLNHDAMYWYRQDPGQGLRLIYYSQIVNDFQKGDIAEGYSVSREKKESFPLTVTSAQKNPTAFYLCASSPSGGTYEQYFGPGTRLTVT.

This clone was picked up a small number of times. Written as DNA, the CDR3 is TGCGCCAGCAGTCCTTCCCCGGACAGCCCCAATCAGCCCCAGCATTTT. It specifies CASSPSPDSPNQPQHF. The V call is TRBV10-1, the J call TRBJ1-5, with D tentatively TRBD1 (6 bases). Trimming stripped 5 bases from V and 3 bases from J, with 17 bases between. Germline CDR1 reads WNHNN; CDR2 reads SYGVQD (reference sequence). The CDR3 is made up of 16 amino acids.

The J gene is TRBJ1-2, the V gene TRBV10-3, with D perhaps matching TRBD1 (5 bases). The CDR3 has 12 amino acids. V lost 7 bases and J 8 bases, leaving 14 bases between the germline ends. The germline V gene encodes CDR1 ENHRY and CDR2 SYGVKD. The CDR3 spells CAITGGGGGYTF. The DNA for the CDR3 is TGTGCCATCACCGGCGGGGGAGGAGGCTACACCTTC.

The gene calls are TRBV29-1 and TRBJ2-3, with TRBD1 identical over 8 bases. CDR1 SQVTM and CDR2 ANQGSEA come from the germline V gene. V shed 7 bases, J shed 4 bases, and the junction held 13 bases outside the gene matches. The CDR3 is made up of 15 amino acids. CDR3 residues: CSARYRGLGADTQYF. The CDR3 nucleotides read TGCAGCGCTCGCTACAGGGGGTTAGGCGCAGATACGCAGTATTTT.

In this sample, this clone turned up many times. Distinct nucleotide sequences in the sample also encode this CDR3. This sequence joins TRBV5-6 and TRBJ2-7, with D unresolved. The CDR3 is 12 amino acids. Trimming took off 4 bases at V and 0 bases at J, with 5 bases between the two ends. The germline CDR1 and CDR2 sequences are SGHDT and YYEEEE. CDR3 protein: CASSLSSYEQYF. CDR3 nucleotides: TGTGCCAGCAGCCTTAGCTCCTACGAGCAGTACTTC.

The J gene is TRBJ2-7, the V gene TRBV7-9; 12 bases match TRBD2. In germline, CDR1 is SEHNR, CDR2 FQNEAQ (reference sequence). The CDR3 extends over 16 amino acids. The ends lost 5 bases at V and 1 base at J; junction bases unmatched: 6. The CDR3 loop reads CASSLTSGGYSYEQYF. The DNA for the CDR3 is TGTGCCAGCAGCCTGACTAGCGGGGGCTATTCCTACGAGCAGTACTTC.

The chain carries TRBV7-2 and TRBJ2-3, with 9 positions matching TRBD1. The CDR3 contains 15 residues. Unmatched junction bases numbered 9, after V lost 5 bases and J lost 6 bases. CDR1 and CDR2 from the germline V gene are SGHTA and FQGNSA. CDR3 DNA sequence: TGTGCCAGCAGCCAGGAGGGACAGGGAACCGATACGCAGTATTTT. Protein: CASSQEGQGTDTQYF.

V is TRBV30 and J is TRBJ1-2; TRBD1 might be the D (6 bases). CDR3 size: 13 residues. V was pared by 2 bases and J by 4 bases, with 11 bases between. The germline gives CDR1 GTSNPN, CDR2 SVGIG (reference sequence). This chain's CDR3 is CAWSFQGRYGYTF. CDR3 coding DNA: TGTGCCTGGAGTTTCCAGGGGCGCTATGGCTACACCTTC.

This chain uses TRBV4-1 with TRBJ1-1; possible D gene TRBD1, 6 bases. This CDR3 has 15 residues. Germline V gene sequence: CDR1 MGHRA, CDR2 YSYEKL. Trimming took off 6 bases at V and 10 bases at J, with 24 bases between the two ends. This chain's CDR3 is CASRYRLDRVEVAFF. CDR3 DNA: TGCGCCAGCAGATACCGCCTGGACAGAGTCGAAGTAGCTTTCTTT.

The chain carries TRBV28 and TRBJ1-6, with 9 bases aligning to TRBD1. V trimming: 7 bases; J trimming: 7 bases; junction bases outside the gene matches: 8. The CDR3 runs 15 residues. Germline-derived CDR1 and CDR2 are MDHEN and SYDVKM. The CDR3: CASNLGQGGNSPLHF. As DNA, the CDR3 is TGTGCCAGCAACTTGGGACAGGGTGGAAATTCACCCCTCCACTTT.

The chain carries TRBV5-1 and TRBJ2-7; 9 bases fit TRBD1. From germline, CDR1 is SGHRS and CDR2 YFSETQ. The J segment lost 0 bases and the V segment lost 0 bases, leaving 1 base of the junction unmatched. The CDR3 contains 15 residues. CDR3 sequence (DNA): TGCGCCAGCAGCTTGGGGACAGGGGTCTCCTACGAGCAGTACTTC. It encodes CASSLGTGVSYEQYF.

CDR3 DNA sequence: TGTGCCAGCAGTGACAATCTTGGTGCCAACGTCCTGACTTTC. Translated, it gives CASSDNLGANVLTF. The rearrangement joins TRBV6-5 to TRBJ2-6, with no clear D. This CDR3 region has 14 residues. Germline lookup yields CDR1 MNHEY and CDR2 SVGAGI. V was shortened by 5 bases and J by 7 bases, with 12 bases between the two germline ends.

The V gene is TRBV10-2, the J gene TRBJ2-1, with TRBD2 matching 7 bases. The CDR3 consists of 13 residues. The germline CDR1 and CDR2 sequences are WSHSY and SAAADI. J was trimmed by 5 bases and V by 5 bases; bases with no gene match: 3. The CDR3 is CASSRDYDNEQFF. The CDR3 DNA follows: TGCGCCAGCAGTCGGGACTATGACAATGAGCAGTTCTTC.

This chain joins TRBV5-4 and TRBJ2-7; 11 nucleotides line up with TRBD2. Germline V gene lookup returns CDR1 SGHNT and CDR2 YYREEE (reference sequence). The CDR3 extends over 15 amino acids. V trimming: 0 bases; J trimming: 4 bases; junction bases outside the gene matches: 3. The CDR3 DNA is TGTGCCAGCAGCTTGGTGGGGACTAGCGGTTACGAGCAGTACTTC. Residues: CASSLVGTSGYEQYF.

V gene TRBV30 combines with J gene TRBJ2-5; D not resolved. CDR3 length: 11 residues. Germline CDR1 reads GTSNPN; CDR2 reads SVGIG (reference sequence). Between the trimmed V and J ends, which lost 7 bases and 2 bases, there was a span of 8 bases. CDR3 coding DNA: TGTGCCTTAAGAACTCAAGAGACCCAGTACTTC. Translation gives CALRTQETQYF.

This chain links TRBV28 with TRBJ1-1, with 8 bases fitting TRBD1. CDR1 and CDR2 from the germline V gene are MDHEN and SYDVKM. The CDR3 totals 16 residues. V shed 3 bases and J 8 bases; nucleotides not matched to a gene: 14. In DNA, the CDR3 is TGTGCCAGCAGTTTCTTCCTCCTTAGGGACAGGTGGGAAGCTTTCTTT. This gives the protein CASSFFLLRDRWEAFF.

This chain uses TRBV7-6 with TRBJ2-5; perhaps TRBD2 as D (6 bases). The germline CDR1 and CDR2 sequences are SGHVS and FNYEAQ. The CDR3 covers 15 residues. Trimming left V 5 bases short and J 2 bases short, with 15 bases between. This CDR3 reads CASSNPGTSQETQYF. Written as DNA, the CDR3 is TGTGCCAGCAGCAACCCAGGGACTTCTCAAGAGACCCAGTACTTC.